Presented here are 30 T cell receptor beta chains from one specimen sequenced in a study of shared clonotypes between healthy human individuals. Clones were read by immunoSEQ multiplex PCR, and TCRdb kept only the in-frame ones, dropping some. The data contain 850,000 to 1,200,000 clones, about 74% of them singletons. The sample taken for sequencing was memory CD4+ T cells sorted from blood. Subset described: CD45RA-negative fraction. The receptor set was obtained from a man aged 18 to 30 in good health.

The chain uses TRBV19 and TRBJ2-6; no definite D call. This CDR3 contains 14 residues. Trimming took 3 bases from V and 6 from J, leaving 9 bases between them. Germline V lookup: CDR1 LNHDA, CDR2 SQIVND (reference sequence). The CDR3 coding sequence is TGTGCCAGTAGTATGGCGAGCGCGGCCAACGTCCTGACTTTC. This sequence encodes CASSMASAANVLTF.

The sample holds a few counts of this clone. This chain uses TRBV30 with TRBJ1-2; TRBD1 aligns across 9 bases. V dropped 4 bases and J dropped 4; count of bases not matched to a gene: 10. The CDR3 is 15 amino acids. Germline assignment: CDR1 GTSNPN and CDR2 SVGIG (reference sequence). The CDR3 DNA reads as TGTGCCTGGATACCGCGGGGACAGGGAGCCTATGGCTACACCTTC. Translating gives CAWIPRGQGAYGYTF.

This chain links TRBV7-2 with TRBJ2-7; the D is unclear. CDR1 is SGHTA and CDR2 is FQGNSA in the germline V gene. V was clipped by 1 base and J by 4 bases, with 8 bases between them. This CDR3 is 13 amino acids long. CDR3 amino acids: CASSLGGVYEQYF. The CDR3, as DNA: TGTGCCAGCAGCTTAGGTGGGGTTTACGAGCAGTACTTC.

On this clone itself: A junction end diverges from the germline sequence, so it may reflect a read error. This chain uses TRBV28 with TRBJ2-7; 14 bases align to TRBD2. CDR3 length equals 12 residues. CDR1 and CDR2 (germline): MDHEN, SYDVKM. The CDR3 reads CASSRLAGGMNF. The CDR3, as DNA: TGTGCCAGCAGCCGACTAGCGGGGGGGATGAACTTC.

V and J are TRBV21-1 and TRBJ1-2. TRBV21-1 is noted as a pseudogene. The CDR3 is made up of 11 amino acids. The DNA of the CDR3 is TGTGCCAGCAGCAAAGACTATGGCTACACCTTC. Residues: CASSKDYGYTF.

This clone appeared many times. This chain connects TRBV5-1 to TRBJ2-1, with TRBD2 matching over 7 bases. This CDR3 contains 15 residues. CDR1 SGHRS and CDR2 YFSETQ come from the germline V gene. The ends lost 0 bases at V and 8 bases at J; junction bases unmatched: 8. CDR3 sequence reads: CASSLGRERIDEQFF. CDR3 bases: TGCGCCAGCAGCTTGGGGCGGGAGAGGATCGATGAGCAGTTCTTC.

The CDR3 is CASAATGRRTGELFF. CDR3 coding DNA: TGTGCCAGCGCTGCAACAGGGCGACGGACCGGGGAGCTGTTTTTT. The chain carries TRBV6-5 and TRBJ2-2, with D possibly matching TRBD1 (6 bases). V lost 8 bases and J 5 bases, leaving 18 bases between the germline ends. Per the germline V gene, CDR1 is MNHEY and CDR2 is SVGAGI. This CDR3 region has 15 residues.

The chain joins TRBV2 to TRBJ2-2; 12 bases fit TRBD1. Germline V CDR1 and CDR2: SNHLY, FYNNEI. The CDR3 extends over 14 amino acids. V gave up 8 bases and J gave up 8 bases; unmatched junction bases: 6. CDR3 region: CASSGQGASGELFF. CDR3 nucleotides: TGTGCCAGCTCGGGACAGGGGGCCTCGGGGGAGCTGTTTTTT.

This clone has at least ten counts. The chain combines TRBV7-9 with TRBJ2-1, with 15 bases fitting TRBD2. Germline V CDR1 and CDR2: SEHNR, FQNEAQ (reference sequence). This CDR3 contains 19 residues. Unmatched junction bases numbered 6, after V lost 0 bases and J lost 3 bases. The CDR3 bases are TGTGCCAGCAGCTTAGCGCTAGGGACTAGCGGGAGGATCTACAATGAGCAGTTCTTC. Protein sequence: CASSLALGTSGRIYNEQFF. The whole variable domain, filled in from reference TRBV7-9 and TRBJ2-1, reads DTGVSQNPRHKITKRGQNVTFRCDPISEHNRLYWYRQTLGQGPEFLTYFQNEAQLEKSRLLSDRFSAERPKGSFSTLEIQRTEQGDSAMYLCASSLALGTSGRIYNEQFFGPGTRLTVL.

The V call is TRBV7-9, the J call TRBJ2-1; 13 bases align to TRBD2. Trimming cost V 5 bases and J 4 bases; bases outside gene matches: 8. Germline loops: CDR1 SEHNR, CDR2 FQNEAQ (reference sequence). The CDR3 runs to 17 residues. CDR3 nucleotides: TGTGCCAGCAGCCTGGGGACTAGCGGGAATCTTTACAATGAGCAGTTCTTC. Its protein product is CASSLGTSGNLYNEQFF.

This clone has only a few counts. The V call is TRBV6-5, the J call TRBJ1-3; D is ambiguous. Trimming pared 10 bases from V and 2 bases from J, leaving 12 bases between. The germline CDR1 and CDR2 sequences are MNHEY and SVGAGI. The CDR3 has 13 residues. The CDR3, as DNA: TGTGCCACGGGGAGTGGACCTGGAAACACCATATATTTT. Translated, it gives CATGSGPGNTIYF.

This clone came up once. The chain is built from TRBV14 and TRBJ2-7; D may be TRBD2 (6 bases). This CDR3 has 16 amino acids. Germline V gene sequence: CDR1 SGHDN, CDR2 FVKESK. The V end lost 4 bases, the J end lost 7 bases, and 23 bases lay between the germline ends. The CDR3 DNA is TGTGCCAGCAGCCGGCGGACCGCCTCCCGGGGGTGGGAGCAGTACTTC. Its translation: CASSRRTASRGWEQYF.

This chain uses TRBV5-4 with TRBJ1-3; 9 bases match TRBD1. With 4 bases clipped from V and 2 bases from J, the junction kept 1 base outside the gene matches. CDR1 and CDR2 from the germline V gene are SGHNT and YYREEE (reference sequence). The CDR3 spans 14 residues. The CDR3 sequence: CASSRDRAGNTIYF. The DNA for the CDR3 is TGTGCCAGCAGCAGGGACAGGGCTGGAAACACCATATATTTT.

The CDR3 nucleotides read TGTGCCAGCAGCTCCGACAGGGACGAGCAGTACTTC. The encoded protein is CASSSDRDEQYF. The gene calls are TRBV5-4 and TRBJ2-7; 7 nucleotides line up with TRBD1. The germline V gene has CDR1 SGHNT and CDR2 YYREEE (reference sequence). J gave up 5 bases and V 3 bases, and 2 bases lay outside the gene matches. The CDR3 extends over 12 amino acids.

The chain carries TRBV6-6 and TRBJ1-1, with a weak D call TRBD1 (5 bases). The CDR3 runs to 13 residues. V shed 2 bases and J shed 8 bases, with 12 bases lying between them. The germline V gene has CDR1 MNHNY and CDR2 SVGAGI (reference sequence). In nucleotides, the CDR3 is TGTGCCAGCAGTTACGATCGTCAGGGCGAAGCTTTCTTT. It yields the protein CASSYDRQGEAFF.

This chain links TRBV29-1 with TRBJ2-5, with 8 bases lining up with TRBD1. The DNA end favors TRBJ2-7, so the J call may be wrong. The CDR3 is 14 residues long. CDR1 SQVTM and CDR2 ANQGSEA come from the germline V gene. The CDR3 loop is CSVRGTGNSYEQYF. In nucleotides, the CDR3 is TGCAGCGTACGTGGGACAGGTAACTCCTACGAGCAGTACTTC.

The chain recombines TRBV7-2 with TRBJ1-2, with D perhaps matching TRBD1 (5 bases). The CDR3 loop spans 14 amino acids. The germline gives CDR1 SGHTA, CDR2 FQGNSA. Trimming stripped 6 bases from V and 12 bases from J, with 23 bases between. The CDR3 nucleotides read TGTGCCAGCAGTCATGGACTGGGGGGATTGACACACACCTTC. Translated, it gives CASSHGLGGLTHTF.

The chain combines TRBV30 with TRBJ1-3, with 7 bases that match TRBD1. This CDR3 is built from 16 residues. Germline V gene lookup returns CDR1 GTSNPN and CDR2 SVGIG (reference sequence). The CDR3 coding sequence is TGTGCATGGGAAAACCAGGGGGGCGCGGGTGGAAACACCATATATTTT. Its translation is CAWENQGGAGGNTIYF. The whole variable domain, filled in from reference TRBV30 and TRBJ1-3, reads SQTIHQWPATLVQPVGSPLSLECTVEGTSNPNLYWYRQAAGRGLQLLFYSVGIGQISSEVPQNLSASRPQDRQFILSSKKLLLSDSGFYLCAWENQGGAGGNTIYFGEGSWLTVV.

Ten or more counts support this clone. CDR3 DNA sequence: TGTGCCAGCAGAGGGACAGGGATAACCGGGGAGCTGTTTTTT. Its protein product is CASRGTGITGELFF. The gene calls are TRBV6-1 and TRBJ2-2, with 9 bases lining up with TRBD1. This CDR3 spans 14 amino acids. Trimming cost V 6 bases and J 5 bases; bases outside gene matches: 4. Germline V lookup: CDR1 MNHNS, CDR2 SASEGT.

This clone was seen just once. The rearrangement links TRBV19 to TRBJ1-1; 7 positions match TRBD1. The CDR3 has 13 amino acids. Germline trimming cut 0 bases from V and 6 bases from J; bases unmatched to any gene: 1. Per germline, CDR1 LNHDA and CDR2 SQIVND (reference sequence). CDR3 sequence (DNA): TGTGCCAGTAGTATAGAAACAGGGGCTGAAGCTTTCTTT. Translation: CASSIETGAEAFF.

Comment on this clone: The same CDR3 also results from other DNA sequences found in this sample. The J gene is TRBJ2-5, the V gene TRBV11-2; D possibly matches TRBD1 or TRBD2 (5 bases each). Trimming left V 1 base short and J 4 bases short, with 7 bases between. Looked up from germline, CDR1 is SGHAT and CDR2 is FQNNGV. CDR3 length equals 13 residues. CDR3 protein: CASSLGGAETQYF. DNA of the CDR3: TGTGCCAGCAGCTTAGGAGGGGCAGAGACCCAGTACTTC.

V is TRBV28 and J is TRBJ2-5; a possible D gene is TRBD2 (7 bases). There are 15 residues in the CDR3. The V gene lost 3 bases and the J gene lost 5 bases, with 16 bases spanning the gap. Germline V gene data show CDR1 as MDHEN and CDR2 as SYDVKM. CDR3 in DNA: TGTGCCAGCAGTTTCGGCGGGGGCGCGGGGGAGACCCAGTACTTC. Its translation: CASSFGGGAGETQYF.

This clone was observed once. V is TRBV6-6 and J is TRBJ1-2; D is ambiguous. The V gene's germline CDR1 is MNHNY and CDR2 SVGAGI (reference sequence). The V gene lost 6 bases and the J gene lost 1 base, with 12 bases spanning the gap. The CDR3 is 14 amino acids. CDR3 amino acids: CASRAGRDNYGYTF. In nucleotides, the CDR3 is TGTGCCAGCAGAGCGGGAAGGGATAACTATGGCTACACCTTC.

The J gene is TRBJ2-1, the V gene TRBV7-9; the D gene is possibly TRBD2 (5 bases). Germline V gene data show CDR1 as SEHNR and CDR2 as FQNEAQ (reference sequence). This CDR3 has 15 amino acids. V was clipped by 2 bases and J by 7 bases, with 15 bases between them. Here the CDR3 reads CASSLLAGYLNEQFF. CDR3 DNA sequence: TGTGCCAGCAGCTTACTGGCGGGCTACTTGAATGAGCAGTTCTTC.

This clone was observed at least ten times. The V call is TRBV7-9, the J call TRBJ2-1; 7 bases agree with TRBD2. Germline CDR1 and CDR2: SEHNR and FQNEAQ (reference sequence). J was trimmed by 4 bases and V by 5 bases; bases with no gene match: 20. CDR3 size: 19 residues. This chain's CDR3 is CASSPSNHGLGGRYNEQFF. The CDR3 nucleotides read TGTGCCAGCAGCCCATCCAACCATGGACTAGGTGGGAGGTACAATGAGCAGTTCTTC.

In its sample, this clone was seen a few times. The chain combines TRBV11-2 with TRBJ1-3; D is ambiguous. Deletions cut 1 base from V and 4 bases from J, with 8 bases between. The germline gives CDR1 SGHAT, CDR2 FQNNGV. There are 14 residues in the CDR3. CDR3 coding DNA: TGTGCCAGCAGCTTAGTCGGGTTGGGAAACACCATATATTTT. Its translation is CASSLVGLGNTIYF.

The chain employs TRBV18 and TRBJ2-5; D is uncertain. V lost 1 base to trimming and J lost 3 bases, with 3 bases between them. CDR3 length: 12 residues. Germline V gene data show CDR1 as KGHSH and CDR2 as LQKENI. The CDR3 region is CASSPQEETQYF. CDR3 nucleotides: TGTGCCAGCTCACCACAGGAAGAGACCCAGTACTTC. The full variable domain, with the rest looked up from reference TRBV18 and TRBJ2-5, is NAGVMQNPRHLVRRRGQEARLRCSPMKGHSHVYWYRQLPEEGLKFMVYLQKENIIDESGMPKERFSAEFPKEGPSILRIQQVVRGDSAAYFCASSPQEETQYFGPGTRLLVL.

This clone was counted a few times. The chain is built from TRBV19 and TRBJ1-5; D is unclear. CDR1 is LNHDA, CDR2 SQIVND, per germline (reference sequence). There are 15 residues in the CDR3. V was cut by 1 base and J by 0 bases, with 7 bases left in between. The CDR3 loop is CASSIGPDSNQPQHF. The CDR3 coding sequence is TGTGCCAGTAGTATAGGGCCAGATAGCAATCAGCCCCAGCATTTT.

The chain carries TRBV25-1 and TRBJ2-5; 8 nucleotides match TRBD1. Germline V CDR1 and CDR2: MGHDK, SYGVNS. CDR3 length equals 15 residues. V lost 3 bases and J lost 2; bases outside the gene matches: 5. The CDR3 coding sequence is TGTGCCAGCAGTGATTCCGGACAGGGTCAAGAGACCCAGTACTTC. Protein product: CASSDSGQGQETQYF.

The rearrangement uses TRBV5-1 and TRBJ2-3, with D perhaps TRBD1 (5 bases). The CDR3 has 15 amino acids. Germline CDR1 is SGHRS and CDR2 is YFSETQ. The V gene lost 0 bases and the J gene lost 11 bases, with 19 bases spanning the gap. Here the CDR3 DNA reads TGCGCCAGCAGCTTGGGGGCGACAGAAGGGCAGCGGCAGTATTTT. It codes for CASSLGATEGQRQYF.